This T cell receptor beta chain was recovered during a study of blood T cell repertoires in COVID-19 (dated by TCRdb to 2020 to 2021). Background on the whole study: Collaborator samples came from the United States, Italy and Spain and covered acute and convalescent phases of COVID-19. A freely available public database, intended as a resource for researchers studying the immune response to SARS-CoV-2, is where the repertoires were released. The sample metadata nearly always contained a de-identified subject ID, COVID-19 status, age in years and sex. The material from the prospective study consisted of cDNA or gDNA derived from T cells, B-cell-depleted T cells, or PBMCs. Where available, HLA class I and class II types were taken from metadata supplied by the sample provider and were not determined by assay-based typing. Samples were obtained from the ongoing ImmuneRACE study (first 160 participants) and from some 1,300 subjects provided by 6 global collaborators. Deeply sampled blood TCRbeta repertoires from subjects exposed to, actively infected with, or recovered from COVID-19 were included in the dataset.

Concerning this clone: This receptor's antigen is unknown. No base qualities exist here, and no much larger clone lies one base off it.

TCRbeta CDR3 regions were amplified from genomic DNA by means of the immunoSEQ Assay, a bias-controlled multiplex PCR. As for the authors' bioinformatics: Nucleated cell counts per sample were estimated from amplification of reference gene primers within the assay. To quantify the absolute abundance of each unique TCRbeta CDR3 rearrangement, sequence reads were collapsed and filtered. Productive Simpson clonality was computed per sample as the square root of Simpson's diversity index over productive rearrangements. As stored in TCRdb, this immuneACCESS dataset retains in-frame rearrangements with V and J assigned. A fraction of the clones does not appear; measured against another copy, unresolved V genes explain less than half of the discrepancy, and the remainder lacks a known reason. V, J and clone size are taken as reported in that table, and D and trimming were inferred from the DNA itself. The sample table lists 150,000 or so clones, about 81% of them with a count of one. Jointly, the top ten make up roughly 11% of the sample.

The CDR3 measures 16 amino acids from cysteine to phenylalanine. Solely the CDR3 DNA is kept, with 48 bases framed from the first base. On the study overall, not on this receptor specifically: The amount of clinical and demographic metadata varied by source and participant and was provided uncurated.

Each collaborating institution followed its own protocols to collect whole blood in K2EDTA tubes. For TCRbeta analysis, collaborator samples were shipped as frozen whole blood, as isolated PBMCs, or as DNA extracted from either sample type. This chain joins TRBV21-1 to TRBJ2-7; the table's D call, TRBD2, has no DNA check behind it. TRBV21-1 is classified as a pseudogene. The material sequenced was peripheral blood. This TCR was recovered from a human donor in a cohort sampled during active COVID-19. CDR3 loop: CASRKGEREELYEQYF. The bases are TGTGCCAGCAGAAAAGGGGAGCGGGAGGAACTTTACGAGCAGTACTTC.